Shown below are 18 T cell receptor beta chains from a single sample sequenced in a study of blood T cell repertoires in COVID-19. Assay: immunoSEQ multiplex PCR; the TCRdb copy retains only in-frame clones and omits some. This sample has under 400,000 clones; about 91% occur once, and the top ten carry 1.6%. Sequenced material: peripheral blood. The source of these receptors is a woman in her twenties or thirties with COVID-19, enrolled during active disease.

The V and J genes are TRBV2 and TRBJ2-3; 10 positions agree with TRBD2. The CDR3 length is 15 residues. In germline, CDR1 is SNHLY, CDR2 FYNNEI. The junction had 6 bases not matched to a gene; V was cut back by 5 bases and J by 4 bases. The chain's CDR3 is CASSKASGSSDTQYF. The CDR3 DNA follows: TGTGCCAGCAGTAAGGCTAGCGGGAGTTCAGATACGCAGTATTTT.

The chain employs TRBV27 and TRBJ1-6, with a tentative D call TRBD1 (5 bases). The ends were cut back, 6 bases at V and 13 bases at J, with 10 bases in the middle. The CDR3 is 11 residues long. CDR1 is MNHEY and CDR2 is SMNVEV in the germline V gene (reference sequence). The CDR3 bases are TGTGCCAGCAGGACAGCCGGGCCCCTCCACTTT. It encodes CASRTAGPLHF.

The chain couples TRBV27 to TRBJ2-7, with TRBD1 identical over 7 bases. CDR1 and CDR2 (germline): MNHEY, SMNVEV (reference sequence). Trimming at V came to 5 bases and at J to 6 bases, leaving 13 bases not matched to a gene. This CDR3 contains 15 residues. CDR3 residues: CASSLTWDRRGEQYF. CDR3 nucleotides: TGTGCCAGCAGTCTTACCTGGGACAGACGGGGCGAGCAGTACTTC.

About this clone itself: An end of the junction does not agree with germline; a read error may underlie this. The V and J genes are TRBV30 and TRBJ1-4; D gene unclear. CDR3 length equals 15 residues. Germline V gene lookup returns CDR1 GTSNPN and CDR2 SVGIG (reference sequence). The CDR3 protein is CAWNWVAGSKEKLFF. In nucleotides, the CDR3 is TGTGCCTGGAACTGGGTGGCGGGGTCTAAGGAAAAACTGTTTTTT.

The chain employs TRBV4-1 and TRBJ2-3; D may be TRBD2 (6 bases). Germline CDR1 is MGHRA and CDR2 is YSYEKL. The CDR3 runs 16 residues. Trimming pared 0 bases from V and 6 bases from J, leaving 16 bases between. In nucleotides, the CDR3 is TGCGCCAGCAGCCAAGATTCCCGGGGGAGACCCGATACGCAGTATTTT. Translating it yields CASSQDSRGRPDTQYF.

The chain has TRBV6-2 or TRBV6-3 and TRBJ2-1; no clear D. The V gene lost 4 bases and the J gene lost 9 bases, with 16 bases spanning the gap. There are 14 residues in the CDR3. Germline CDR1 reads MNHEY; CDR2 reads SVGEGT. The CDR3 region has the DNA TGTGCCAGCAGTTCCCCGGTCGCCCCTCGTGAGCAGTTCTTC. Encoded protein: CASSSPVAPREQFF.

The chain carries TRBV6-2 or TRBV6-3 and TRBJ2-3; maybe TRBD1 (6 bases). V lost 4 bases and J 5 bases, leaving 10 bases between the germline ends. This CDR3 has 13 amino acids. CDR1 is MNHEY, CDR2 SVGEGT, per germline. The CDR3 DNA follows: TGTGCCAGCAGTTCCTACAGGGAAGATACGCAGTATTTT. Its protein is CASSSYREDTQYF.

As for this clone: This is likely a read error, given that the CDR3 carries no conserved phenylalanine or tryptophan at its end. Because the CDR3's place on the DNA is in doubt, the DNA is left out and the CDR3 is given as listed by TCRdb. This chain's CDR3 is CASRNGTAEAY. The chain recombines TRBV6-6 with TRBJ1-2; TRBD1 is the table's D call and was not checked against the DNA. The CDR3 is 11 amino acids long, termini counted. CDR1 is MNHNY and CDR2 is SVGAGI in the germline V gene (reference sequence).

The chain carries TRBV13 and TRBJ1-2, with a possible D match to TRBD1 (5 bases). V lost 5 bases and J 4 bases, leaving 14 bases between the germline ends. There are 14 residues in the CDR3. Germline V CDR1 and CDR2: PRHDT, FYEKMQ (reference sequence). This chain's CDR3 is CASSQTGDGYGYTF. The DNA of the CDR3 is TGTGCCAGCAGCCAAACGGGGGATGGCTATGGCTACACCTTC.

The rearrangement joins TRBV27 to TRBJ2-6, with TRBD1 matching 8 bases. This CDR3 is built from 18 residues. V shed 4 bases, J shed 0 bases, and the junction held 8 bases outside the gene matches. Germline assignment: CDR1 MNHEY and CDR2 SMNVEV (reference sequence). The chain's CDR3 is CASSSWTGMVSGANVLTF. CDR3 sequence (DNA): TGTGCCAGCAGTTCGTGGACAGGGATGGTCTCTGGGGCCAACGTCCTGACTTTC.

This clone was counted between two and nine times. The CDR3 here is CASSGRQGLATEAFF. The CDR3 nucleotides read TGTGCCAGCAGCGGTCGACAGGGTCTCGCCACTGAAGCTTTCTTT. The chain links TRBV11-2 to TRBJ1-1; 7 nucleotides match TRBD1. The CDR3 covers 15 residues. J lost 4 bases, V lost 5 bases, and 10 bases had no gene match. CDR1 and CDR2 (germline): SGHAT, FQNNGV.

The rearrangement uses TRBV11-3 and TRBJ2-2, with 11 bases aligning to TRBD2. Germline V lookup: CDR1 SGHNT, CDR2 YENEEA. The CDR3 is 17 residues long. The V gene end was trimmed by 1 base and the J gene end by 3 bases; junction bases not matched to a gene: 4. The CDR3 sequence is CASSLGGLAGDTGELFF. The CDR3 DNA reads TGTGCCAGCAGCTTAGGCGGACTAGCGGGTGACACCGGGGAGCTGTTTTTT.

The DNA of the CDR3 is TGTGCCAGCAGCGTAAGCGGCGGGGGTTTCGGAGAGCAGTTCTTC. It translates to CASSVSGGGFGEQFF. The chain joins TRBV9 to TRBJ2-1; 7 bases fit TRBD2. The germline gives CDR1 SGDLS, CDR2 YYNGEE. This CDR3 is built from 15 residues. J gave up 10 bases and V 1 base, and 11 bases lay outside the gene matches.

The chain carries TRBV5-8 and TRBJ1-1, with 7 bases lining up with TRBD1. CDR1 SGHTS and CDR2 YDEGEE come from the germline V gene. CDR3 length equals 14 residues. The junction had 7 bases not matched to a gene; V was cut back by 3 bases and J by 5 bases. CDR3 in amino acids: CASSWGQRWTEAFF. Here the CDR3 DNA reads TGTGCCAGCAGCTGGGGACAGAGATGGACTGAAGCTTTCTTT. Based on the CDR3 plus reference TRBV5-8 and TRBJ1-1, the full variable domain is EAGVTQSPTHLIKTRGQQATLRCSPISGHTSVYWYQQALGLGLQFLLWYDEGEERNRGNFPPRFSGRQFPNYSSELNVNALELEDSALYLCASSWGQRWTEAFFGQGTRLTVV.

The CDR3 sequence is CASSLVDRGFRNTIYF. CDR3 coding DNA: TGTGCCAGCAGCTTAGTGGACAGGGGATTTCGAAACACCATATATTTT. The chain recombines TRBV7-8 with TRBJ1-3; TRBD1 matches at 9 bases. Germline assignment: CDR1 SGHVS and CDR2 FQNEAQ. The junction had 6 bases not matched to a gene; V was cut back by 1 base and J by 5 bases. The CDR3 is 16 residues long.

The genes are TRBV18 and TRBJ1-3; tentative D call: TRBD1 (6 bases). Between the trimmed V and J ends, which lost 2 bases and 2 bases, there was a span of 10 bases. The CDR3 spans 15 residues. The germline V gene encodes CDR1 KGHSH and CDR2 LQKENI. CDR3 sequence: CASSPSAGAGNTIYF. The CDR3 coding sequence is TGTGCCAGCTCACCAAGCGCAGGGGCTGGAAACACCATATATTTT.

This chain links TRBV5-4 with TRBJ1-2, with D unclear. This CDR3 has 15 residues. The V gene's germline CDR1 is SGHNT and CDR2 YYREEE (reference sequence). V lost 4 bases to trimming and J lost 6 bases, with 19 bases between them. The CDR3 is CASSPHGYIGHGYTF. The CDR3 DNA follows: TGTGCCAGCAGCCCACACGGTTATATTGGGCATGGCTACACCTTC.

This chain links TRBV29-1 with TRBJ2-7; D is uncertain. Trimming removed 7 bases at V and 6 bases at J, with 13 bases between. CDR1 and CDR2 (germline): SQVTM, ANQGSEA. The CDR3 loop spans 11 amino acids. Written as DNA, the CDR3 is TGCAGCGCCTTGCGGCAGTCCGAGCAGTACTTC. It translates to CSALRQSEQYF.